This is a list of T cell receptor beta chains from one sample in a study of cytomegalovirus exposure and HLA in healthy donors. Using immunoSEQ multiplex PCR, the repertoire was profiled, and TCRdb retains in-frame clones only, with some absent. The table shows around 58,000 clones, with approximately 71% occurring only once. The material sequenced was PBMCs. The source is a man in his forties in good health and CMV-seropositive. The CDR3 runs from the conserved cysteine through the conserved F or W.

>TRBV19|TRBJ1-6
CASNVEAGNSPLHF
>TRBV6-5|TRBJ1-1
CASSYSNRPGNTEAFF
>TRBV7-3|TRBJ2-1
CASSLRQGSYNEQFF
>TRBV11-3|TRBJ1-1
CASSLGATTEAFF
>TRBV5-1|TRBJ1-2
CASSREGTVYGYTF
>TRBV2|TRBJ1-5
CASTRNQGGRQPQHF
>TRBV5-4|TRBJ2-1
CASSFNELLLNEQFF
>TRBV6-4|TRBJ2-2
CASSGSRDGELFF
>TRBV7-9|TRBJ1-2
CASTQGADGGYTF
>TRBV4-2|TRBJ2-7
CASSQDREGEQYF
>TRBV6-1|TRBJ2-7
CASPTGLYEQYF
>TRBV6-5|TRBJ1-1
CASSSYRVRIGEAFF
>TRBV14|TRBJ1-1
CASSQNRVKNTEAFF
>TRBV20-1|TRBJ1-2
CSARTGYGYTF
>TRBV7-2|TRBJ1-1
CASSFLPRNTEAFF
>TRBV30|TRBJ1-1
CAWSPTGGWDDTEAFF
>TRBV5-1|TRBJ1-3
CASSLTGTSGNTIYF
>TRBV7-8|TRBJ1-2
CASSLVTGAVRGSNYGYTF
>TRBV5-4|TRBJ1-4
CASSPDLGATNEKLFF
>TRBV5-1|TRBJ2-5
CASSLGPGETQYF
>TRBV2|TRBJ1-2
CASTQTGNGYTF
>TRBV5-6|TRBJ1-3
CASTFLQASSGNTIYF
>TRBV6-4|TRBJ1-6
CASSEDTNSPLHF
>TRBV11-1|TRBJ1-1
CASSLGTGGLYTEAFF
>TRBV19|TRBJ1-5
CASRSKPGQDLFYSNQPQHF
>TRBV27|TRBJ2-5
CASSPTDLSQYF
>TRBV4-3|TRBJ2-2
CASSLNRGRTGELFF
>TRBV5-1|TRBJ2-3
CASSLGGRDTQYF
>TRBV7-8|TRBJ1-1
CASSPLTVLNTEAFF
>TRBV6-1|TRBJ1-5
CASSPEWQGGQPQHF
>TRBV5-4|TRBJ1-1
CASSTGQGSVYTEAFF
>TRBV4-1|TRBJ1-5
CASSQLSRGPSNQPQHF
>TRBV7-7|TRBJ1-2
CASSLGPGYGYTF
>TRBV5-1|TRBJ2-7
CASSSPGQGTYEQYF
>TRBV6-5|TRBJ2-7
CASSSGDRGRSEQYF
>TRBV9|TRBJ1-3
CASSLNRGTIYF
>TRBV6-5|TRBJ2-2
CASSQTGNTGELFF
>TRBV9|TRBJ1-2
CASSAPDRGRTYGYTF
>TRBV5-1|TRBJ2-1
CASSLGLAGYNEQFF
>TRBV25-1|TRBJ2-7
CASSEYMGTGGAEQYF
>TRBV4-2|TRBJ2-3
CASSHGSRAGVGDTQYF
>TRBV14|TRBJ2-1
CASSQRQLYNEQFF
>TRBV7-9|TRBJ2-2
CASSPPAGNTGELFF
>TRBV7-9|TRBJ2-5
CASSPQRKGTGKTQYF
>TRBV9|TRBJ1-1
CASSVGGTALGTEAFF
>TRBV5-1|TRBJ1-2
CASSVQELYGYTF
>TRBV6-1|TRBJ1-2
CASSEDRQLHGYTF
>TRBV21-1|TRBJ2-5
CASSKWGGTQYF
>TRBV5-6|TRBJ1-1
CASSRLRAEAFF
>TRBV7-9|TRBJ1-1
CASSRQPNTEAFF
>TRBV9|TRBJ2-2
CASSARPGQGSGRTGELVF
>TRBV19|TRBJ2-5
CASSIAGGLQETQYF
>TRBV6-5|TRBJ1-2
CASGGTAPPYGYTF